The 18 T cell receptor beta chains below were found in one sample sequenced in a study of OX40 agonist ivuxolimab in advanced cancers. Assay used: immunoSEQ multiplex PCR; TCRdb lists only in-frame clones, some missing. The repertoire consists of tens of thousands of clones, with over 75% occurring once and the leading ten covering under 6%. The sequencing used CD4+ or CD8+ T cells sorted from blood, collected in a trial of the OX40 agonist ivuxolimab. These receptors were collected from an adult with an advanced solid tumor such as melanoma, head and neck, liver or kidney cancer.

This chain connects TRBV29-1 to TRBJ2-2, with D possibly TRBD2 on 5 matching bases. The V end was cut by 6 bases, the J end by 7 bases, with 12 bases between. The CDR3 is 12 amino acids. Germline CDR1 SQVTM, CDR2 ANQGSEA. The CDR3 sequence: CSVERALGELFF. The CDR3, as DNA: TGCAGCGTCGAGAGGGCGCTCGGGGAGCTGTTTTTT.

The chain recombines TRBV19 with TRBJ2-7; D is undetermined. Looked up from germline, CDR1 is LNHDA and CDR2 is SQIVND (reference sequence). The CDR3 spans 12 residues. The V end lost 0 bases, the J end lost 7 bases, and 7 bases lay between the germline ends. The CDR3 reads CASSIEAGEQYF. DNA for the CDR3: TGTGCCAGTAGTATAGAAGCTGGGGAGCAGTACTTC.

V is TRBV10-3 and J is TRBJ2-7; 7 bases match TRBD2. CDR1 and CDR2 (germline): ENHRY, SYGVKD. Trimming at V came to 8 bases and at J to 7 bases, leaving 14 bases not matched to a gene. The CDR3 length is 14 residues. Here the CDR3 DNA reads TGTGCCATCCAGCAGGTGGGGGGGATTGGAGAGCAGTACTTC. Amino acid sequence: CAIQQVGGIGEQYF.

The table lists this clone with a few counts. The V gene is TRBV7-8, the J gene TRBJ2-1; 7 bases are shared with TRBD2. The V and J ends lost 5 bases and 6 bases, in that order; junction bases with no gene match: 4. From germline, CDR1 is SGHVS and CDR2 FQNEAQ. The CDR3 covers 13 residues. CDR3 in amino acids: CASSRGLVNEQFF. DNA for the CDR3: TGTGCCAGCAGCCGAGGACTAGTCAATGAGCAGTTCTTC.

The J gene is TRBJ2-3, the V gene TRBV6-5; 7 bases agree with TRBD2. The CDR3 loop spans 16 amino acids. The germline V gene encodes CDR1 MNHEY and CDR2 SVGAGI. V gave up 2 bases and J gave up 1 base; unmatched junction bases: 6. CDR3: CASSYNRLAGTDTQYF. CDR3 nucleotides: TGTGCCAGCAGTTACAATCGGCTAGCGGGCACAGATACGCAGTATTTT.

The chain carries TRBV19 and TRBJ2-7; TRBD1 aligns across 8 bases. V trimming: 5 bases; J trimming: 6 bases; junction bases outside the gene matches: 12. CDR1 is LNHDA and CDR2 is SQIVND in the germline V gene (reference sequence). The CDR3 sequence is 15 residues long. The CDR3 sequence is CASSPRTGQKSEQYF. CDR3 bases: TGTGCCAGTAGTCCAAGGACAGGGCAAAAGAGCGAGCAGTACTTC.

This clone came up once. The chain couples TRBV28 to TRBJ2-1, with D maybe TRBD1 (6 bases). Between the trimmed V and J ends, which lost 6 bases and 7 bases, there was a span of 16 bases. CDR3 size: 14 residues. Per germline, CDR1 MDHEN and CDR2 SYDVKM. The CDR3 DNA reads as TGTGCCAGCAGCATTCCGACAGGACGGAATGAGCAGTTCTTC. It translates to CASSIPTGRNEQFF.

The chain joins TRBV19 to TRBJ2-1; 7 positions match TRBD2. The germline gives CDR1 LNHDA, CDR2 SQIVND (reference sequence). The length of the CDR3 is 18 residues. The V and J ends lost 6 bases and 1 base, in that order; junction bases with no gene match: 15. The CDR3 region has the DNA TGTGCCAGTAGCGATGCCCGATTGACTAGCAAGTCCTACAATGAGCAGTTCTTC. This translates into CASSDARLTSKSYNEQFF.

The genes are TRBV2 and TRBJ2-1, with a weak D call TRBD1 (5 bases). The CDR3 has 13 amino acids. Trimming pared 3 bases from V and 7 bases from J, leaving 10 bases between. CDR1 and CDR2 (germline): SNHLY, FYNNEI. CDR3 bases: TGTGCCAGCAGTGAGGCAGGGAAGAATGAGCAGTTCTTC. Its protein is CASSEAGKNEQFF. The full variable domain, with the rest looked up from reference TRBV2 and TRBJ2-1, is EPEVTQTPSHQVTQMGQEVILRCVPISNHLYFYWYRQILGQKVEFLVSFYNNEISEKSEIFDDQFSVERPDGSNFTLKIRSTKLEDSAMYFCASSEAGKNEQFFGPGTRLTVL.

The CDR3 DNA reads as TGTGCCAGCAGCACTCGGATGGGAACAGGGGGCTCTGGAAACACCATATATTTT. Its protein product is CASSTRMGTGGSGNTIYF. The chain joins TRBV7-9 to TRBJ1-3, with TRBD1 matching 8 bases. J gave up 0 bases and V 5 bases, and 12 bases lay outside the gene matches. The CDR3 loop spans 18 amino acids. From germline, CDR1 is SEHNR and CDR2 FQNEAQ (reference sequence).

The rearrangement uses TRBV6-1 and TRBJ2-7; D is unresolved. The CDR3 consists of 14 residues. Germline V lookup: CDR1 MNHNS, CDR2 SASEGT. Deletions cut 6 bases from V and 0 bases from J, with 12 bases between. The CDR3 loop is CASSRTGFSYEQYF. CDR3 nucleotides: TGTGCCAGCAGCAGGACCGGGTTCTCCTACGAGCAGTACTTC.

The rearrangement links TRBV11-1 to TRBJ2-2; D might be TRBD2 (7 bases). This CDR3 comprises 16 residues. Looked up from germline, CDR1 is SGHAT and CDR2 is FQDESV (reference sequence). V was shortened by 1 base and J by 5 bases, with 14 bases between the two germline ends. Written as DNA, the CDR3 is TGTGCCAGCAGCTTAGTCGGGGGGCGTTGGACCGGGGAGCTGTTTTTT. Translated: CASSLVGGRWTGELFF.

Remarks on this clone: Other nucleotide sequences from this sample produce the same CDR3. The CDR3 is CASSEGTGQETQYF. DNA of the CDR3: TGTGCCAGCAGCGAAGGGACAGGCCAAGAGACCCAGTACTTC. The chain is built from TRBV9 and TRBJ2-5; TRBD1 agrees at 8 bases. Trimming cost V 3 bases and J 1 base; bases outside gene matches: 2. Germline loops: CDR1 SGDLS, CDR2 YYNGEE. CDR3 length: 14 amino acids.

The chain is built from TRBV19 and TRBJ1-5; D uncertain. The germline V gene encodes CDR1 LNHDA and CDR2 SQIVND (reference sequence). Trimming removed 1 base from V and 8 bases from J, with 12 bases in between. This CDR3 spans 14 amino acids. The CDR3 DNA sequence: TGTGCCAGTAGTATAGTGGTCCAGGTGGAGCCCCAGCATTTT. This translates into CASSIVVQVEPQHF.

V gene TRBV7-9 combines with J gene TRBJ2-6; no firm D call. Germline CDR1 is SEHNR and CDR2 is FQNEAQ (reference sequence). This CDR3 has 16 residues. V was clipped by 5 bases and J by 0 bases, with 11 bases between them. This chain's CDR3 is CASSPDGGSGANVLTF. In DNA, the CDR3 is TGTGCCAGCAGCCCAGACGGCGGCTCTGGGGCCAACGTCCTGACTTTC.

V gene TRBV28 combines with J gene TRBJ2-5; D may match TRBD1 or TRBD2 (6 bases each). The CDR3 sequence is 16 residues long. V lost 3 bases and J 2 bases, leaving 16 bases between the germline ends. Germline V CDR1 and CDR2: MDHEN, SYDVKM. Here the CDR3 DNA reads TGTGCCAGCAGTTTGGGCGGGACACCTTCACAAGAGACCCAGTACTTC. This gives the protein CASSLGGTPSQETQYF. Together with reference TRBV28 and TRBJ2-5, the CDR3 gives the full variable domain: DVKVTQSSRYLVKRTGEKVFLECVQDMDHENMFWYRQDPGLGLRLIYFSYDVKMKEKGDIPEGYSVSREKKERFSLILESASTNQTSMYLCASSLGGTPSQETQYFGPGTRLLVL.

This chain uses TRBV19 with TRBJ2-6; tentatively, D is TRBD1 (6 bases). Trimming pared 7 bases from V and 0 bases from J, leaving 10 bases between. This CDR3 contains 15 residues. Germline assignment: CDR1 LNHDA and CDR2 SQIVND (reference sequence). CDR3 amino acids: CASMGAHSGANVLTF. Here the CDR3 DNA reads TGTGCCAGTATGGGGGCACACTCTGGGGCCAACGTCCTGACTTTC.

This clone has only a few counts. The chain uses TRBV19 and TRBJ1-5; D remains unclear. The CDR3 loop spans 15 amino acids. V was trimmed by 3 bases and J by 4 bases, leaving 13 bases between them. Germline V gives CDR1 LNHDA, CDR2 SQIVND (reference sequence). The CDR3 DNA reads TGTGCCAGTAGTATTGAGGGTGCCGGTAATCAGCCCCAGCATTTT. It translates to CASSIEGAGNQPQHF.